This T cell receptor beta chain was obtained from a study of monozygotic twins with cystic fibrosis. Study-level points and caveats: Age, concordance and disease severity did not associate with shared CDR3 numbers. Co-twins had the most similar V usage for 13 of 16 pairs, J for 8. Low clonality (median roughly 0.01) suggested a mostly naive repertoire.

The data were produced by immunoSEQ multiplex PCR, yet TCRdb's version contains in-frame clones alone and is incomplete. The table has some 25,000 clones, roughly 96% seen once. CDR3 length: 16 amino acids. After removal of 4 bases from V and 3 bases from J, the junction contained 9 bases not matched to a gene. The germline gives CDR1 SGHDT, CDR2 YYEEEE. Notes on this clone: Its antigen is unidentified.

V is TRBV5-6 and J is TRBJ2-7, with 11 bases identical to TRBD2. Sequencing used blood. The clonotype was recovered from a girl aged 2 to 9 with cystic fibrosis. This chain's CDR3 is CASSPSTGLAVYEQYF. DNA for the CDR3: TGTGCCAGCAGCCCTTCTACGGGACTAGCGGTCTACGAGCAGTACTTC.